Listed below are T cell receptor beta chains from one sample, sequenced in a study of T cell responses to AZD1222 COVID-19 vaccine. Some clones are missing from TCRdb's copy, which holds only in-frame ones; the method was immunoSEQ multiplex PCR. This sample has over 150,000 clones, with over 75% found just once. The material was peripheral blood, obtained on day 0 of AZD1222 vaccination. The receptors here all came from an adult in good health. Each CDR3 is given with its conserved first and last residue. Each record gives: clone size, J gene, D gene, V gene, CDR3 DNA, CDR3 protein. D genes are given only for firm matches. The size entry is marked missing in some rows and otherwise reads once, few, many or a size class.

NA TRBJ1-2 TRBD1 TRBV9 TGTGCCAGCAGCGCCAACAGGGACAGGAACGACTATGGCTACACCTTC CASSANRDRNDYGYTF
NA TRBJ1-6 NA TRBV18 TGTGCCAGCTCACCAAGTGGAGGGGGAGGTCGGTCACCCCTCCACTTT CASSPSGGGGRSPLHF
NA TRBJ2-6 NA TRBV30 TGTGCCTTACTAGTCAACTCTGGGGCCAACGTCCTGACTTTC CALLVNSGANVLTF
NA TRBJ1-2 NA TRBV12-3/TRBV12-4 TGTGCCACCGTGGGGGGAGGGAACTATGGCTACACCTTC CATVGGGNYGYTF
NA TRBJ1-2 NA TRBV7-3 TGTGCCAGCAGCTTATTCCCAAGACGGATTAACTATGGCTACACCTTC CASSLFPRRINYGYTF
NA TRBJ2-1 TRBD2 TRBV28 TGTGCCAGCAGTTCATCGGGACTAGCGGAGCTCAATGAGCAGTTCTTC CASSSSGLAELNEQFF
NA TRBJ1-1 NA TRBV5-4 TGTGCCAGCAGCTTGGACGCAGAAGCTTTCTTT CASSLDAEAFF
NA TRBJ2-1 TRBD2 TRBV19 TGTGCCAGTACCATAATGGCTAGCGGGGGTTACAATGAGCAGTTCTTC CASTIMASGGYNEQFF
NA TRBJ1-4 NA TRBV7-9 TGTGCCAGCAGCTTCGGGACACCAACAACTAATGAAAAACTGTTTTTT CASSFGTPTTNEKLFF
NA TRBJ1-1 NA TRBV29-1 TGCGGATACGGGGGTACAGCTGAAGCTTTCTTT CGYGGTAEAFF
once TRBJ1-1 TRBD1 TRBV18 TGTGCCAGCTCACAGGGGGCTAACACTGAAGCTTTCTTT CASSQGANTEAFF
NA TRBJ1-2 NA TRBV12-3/TRBV12-4 TGTGCCAGCACCAGGGACCGCTATGGCTACACCTTC CASTRDRYGYTF
NA TRBJ2-7 NA TRBV7-3 TGTGCCAGCAGCTTAGCCTTACAGGGTAAGCACGAGCAGTACTTC CASSLALQGKHEQYF
NA TRBJ2-1 NA TRBV6-5 TGTGCCAGCAGTTCCTCAACCATGGGCCGGCACAATGAGCAGTTCTTC CASSSSTMGRHNEQFF
NA TRBJ2-5 NA TRBV6-4 TGTGCCAGCAGGGGGGCCAAAGAGACCCAGTACTTC CASRGAKETQYF
NA TRBJ2-5 TRBD2 TRBV7-2 TGTGCCAGCAGCTTAGCGAAGGGACTAGCGGGGGGGCGGGAGACCCAGTACTTC CASSLAKGLAGGRETQYF